This T cell receptor (beta chain) was sequenced for a study of radiotherapy plus CTLA-4 blockade in lung cancer. Study outcomes and limitations: According to reports, early shifts in blood T cell clones, alongside interferon-beta, forecast response most accurately.

Germline lookup yields CDR1 MNHNY and CDR2 SVGAGI (reference sequence). The CDR3 totals 14 residues. V was pared by 4 bases and J by 8 bases, with 15 bases between. Sequenced by immunoSEQ multiplex PCR; TCRdb stores in-frame clones only, minus some. Among around 40,000 clones listed, 70% to 80% were seen once. There are a few counts of this clone. The antigen remains unidentified. Alongside CTLA-4 blockade with ipilimumab, patients with chemo-refractory metastatic non-small-cell lung cancer received focal radiation. The sequence came from a human donor with non-small cell lung cancer who had stable disease on radiotherapy plus ipilimumab. The specimen was peripheral blood, collected from a patient treated with radiotherapy plus ipilimumab. The chain links TRBV6-6 to TRBJ2-1; unclear D gene. The CDR3 protein is CASSFLDPRDEQFF. The DNA for the CDR3 is TGTGCCAGCAGTTTTTTGGATCCTCGGGATGAGCAGTTCTTC.